The clone carrying this T cell receptor (beta chain) was picked up many times. Its specificity is not known. CDR1 and CDR2 from the germline V gene are MNHEY and SVGAGI. The CDR3 consists of 15 residues. With 4 bases removed from V and 3 bases from J, the gap between germline ends came to 13 bases. The TCR beta CDR3 regions underwent amplification from RNA transcripts. The first round was an RT-PCR with HTBI primers, and the second round was a multiplex PCR. TCRdb passed the multiplex PCR reads through MiXCR, listing each CDR3 protein once. Among roughly 480,000 distinct CDR3 sequences, about 15% were seen once, and the ten largest hold about a tenth. Among the exclusions were patients with other autoimmune diseases, uncontrolled infections, pregnancy or lactation. This record comes from a study of Graves' ophthalmopathy and Graves' hyperthyroidism. Study at large: Untreated patients at initial diagnosis provided peripheral blood. Study-wide points: As the model predicted ophthalmopathy progression, it achieved a sensitivity of roughly 69% and a specificity of roughly 72%. Cross-validated, the 13-signature model showed 87.88%/81.08% sensitivity/specificity, and 80%/75% in the test set.

This chain uses TRBV6-5 with TRBJ1-5; tentative D call: TRBD1 (5 bases). This TCR was recovered from a woman aged 25 to 39 with Graves' ophthalmopathy. The source material was blood. The CDR3 nucleotides read TGTGCCAGCAGTTCGCCACAGGACGCCAATCAGCCCCAGCATTTT. It specifies CASSSPQDANQPQHF.